This T cell receptor beta chain was identified in a study of T cell responses to AZD1222 COVID-19 vaccine (dated by TCRdb to about 2021). Regarding the complete study: A total of 240 or so trial participants underwent TCR sequencing, of whom roughly 210 had received two doses of AZD1222 and approximately 25 had received two doses of the MenACWY control vaccine. Enrollment into the trials was organized by age into subgroups of 18-55, 56-69 and 70-plus years, and those subgroups contained approximately 160, 26 and 62 TCR-sequenced participants, respectively. Results the study describes overall, beyond this receptor: Participants were mostly white British, with more females than males. The authors suggested clonal diversity may have been underestimated. A significant rise in spike-specific TCR breadth and depth was observed after two AZD1222 doses relative to day 0 and relative to MenACWY recipients. Epitopes outside the regions mutated in the B.1.351 and B.1.1.7 variants were reportedly recognized by nearly half of the unique spike-specific TCRs. No day 14 peak-response samples were available, so repertoires were characterized only after the peak T cell response. Conclusions about previously exposed vaccinees are limited because only a handful of AZD1222 recipients were SARS-CoV-2 seropositive at baseline. In the small 56-69-year group, the increase in depth fell short of significance, most likely because of low power. The vaccine-associated CD4 TCRs covered the entire spike protein, and the dominant responses fell in regions 160-218 and 743-854.

Reading the label with the study, this specimen's time point is: about 28 days (+/-7) after the second vaccine dose. AZD1222 recipients with second doses at about 4 weeks or about 12 weeks were pooled, because spike-specific TCR depth and breadth did not differ between schedules. Vaccinee samples were obtained from the UK trials COV001 and COV002, which included a single-blind randomized controlled phase 2/3 trial of AZD1222 (ChAdOx1 nCoV-19) in healthy adults. Trial participant PBMC samples were collected at day 0 and day 28 after the second dose for TCRbeta chain sequencing. The CDR3 regions of human TCRbeta chains were analyzed by immunosequencing. In the source study's methods: Repertoire TCRs were matched against a reference library of SARS-CoV-2-specific TCRs generated with the MIRA antigen-specificity platform. Breadth was defined as the fraction of unique TCRs that were SARS-CoV-2-associated. Depth was defined as the fraction of total T cells that were SARS-CoV-2-associated. Using the MIRA data, every spike-specific TCR was mapped to the spike region that the TCR reacted to and assigned to either a CD4 or a CD8 class. Log10-transformed breadth and depth values were compared by one-way ANOVA with Sidak's multiple comparisons tests. TCRdb limited this immuneACCESS table to in-frame rearrangements with V and J called. A share of clones is missing; checked studies link under half to unresolved V genes, and the rest is unexplained. Clonal size and the V and J genes are those of that table, whereas D and trimming came from the DNA. The sample has some 96,000 clones on record, about nine tenths of them singletons. The leading ten clones occupy more than 15% of the sample.

In regard to this clone: Its antigen is unknown. Base-call qualities are not available, and no considerably larger clone is one nucleotide away.

The cysteine opens and the phenylalanine closes a CDR3 of 16 amino acids. Kept here is only the CDR3 DNA, which spans 48 bases and is read in frame from base 1. Sequences KGHSH (CDR1) and LQKENI (CDR2) are obtained from the germline V gene. The V end gives up 0 bases and the J end 7 bases, leaving 12 bases in the junction not matched to a gene. The source of this sequence is an adult who received the AZD1222 COVID-19 vaccine. Here the chain combines TRBV18 and TRBJ2-7, with 7 bases matching TRBD1. The specimen comprised peripheral blood, sampled 28 days after the second AZD1222 dose. CDR3 protein: CASSPPTGTASGEQYF. The nucleotide sequence is TGTGCCAGCTCACCACCAACCGGGACAGCCTCGGGGGAGCAGTACTTC.